This T cell receptor (beta chain) was sequenced during a study of identical twins. From the 5' RACE reads, TCRdb called clonotypes with MiXCR, one entry per CDR3 protein. The data contain under 300,000 distinct CDR3 sequences, approximately 12% of them singletons. CDR3 length equals 15 residues. Germline loops: CDR1 MNHEY, CDR2 SMNVEV (reference sequence). With V trimmed by 5 bases and J by 5 bases, 5 bases remained unmatched. This clonotype was counted many times. These data were also reused for a study on yellow fever vaccine responses in identical twins.

The chain carries TRBV27 and TRBJ1-6, with 8 bases identical to TRBD1. This TCR was recovered from a young woman in good health. Source material: memory (CD45RO+) T cells sorted from blood. The CDR3 DNA reads TGTGCCAGCAGTCCCGACAGGGGCAATAATTCACCCCTCCACTTT. Its translation: CASSPDRGNNSPLHF.